The next 13 T cell receptor beta chains were all read from a single sample in a study of CD8 T cells in ankylosing spondylitis. One entry per CDR3 protein results from TCRdb running MiXCR on the 5' RACE reads. The sample lists a few hundred thousand distinct CDR3 sequences, 20% to 25% occurring once. The material sequenced was blood, either unsorted or a sorted T cell fraction (not recorded which). The receptors originated from a male donor with ankylosing spondylitis or in good health (not recorded which).

This clonotype has a handful of counts. CDR3 region: CASSSGGGEQYF. The CDR3 DNA is TGTGCCAGCAGCTCAGGGGGGGGCGAGCAGTACTTC. The chain combines TRBV12-3 or TRBV12-4 with TRBJ2-7; D may match TRBD1 or TRBD2 (7 bases each). Trimming took off 6 bases at V and 6 bases at J, with 12 bases between the two ends. This CDR3 is built from 12 residues.

The table lists this clonotype with a few counts. The V gene is TRBV7-3, the J gene TRBJ2-1; 8 nucleotides agree with TRBD2. The CDR3 loop spans 14 amino acids. Unmatched junction bases numbered 5, after V lost 1 base and J lost 9 bases. CDR1 and CDR2 from the germline V gene are SGHTA and FQGTGA. CDR3 in amino acids: CASSLSGLAAEQFF. DNA of the CDR3: TGTGCCAGCAGCTTAAGTGGACTAGCAGCTGAGCAGTTCTTC.

V is TRBV19 and J is TRBJ2-2; no reliable D call. This CDR3 has 12 residues. The germline V gene encodes CDR1 LNHDA and CDR2 SQIVND (reference sequence). Trimming left V 6 bases short and J 6 bases short, with 8 bases between. The CDR3 loop reads CASSTIPGELFF. In nucleotides, the CDR3 is TGTGCCAGTAGCACAATCCCCGGGGAGCTGTTTTTT.

This clonotype was seen only a few times. The CDR3 sequence: CASSFGGNSYNEQFF. As DNA, the CDR3 is TGTGCCAGCAGTTTCGGAGGGAACTCCTACAATGAGCAGTTCTTC. The chain couples TRBV27 to TRBJ2-1; D is possibly TRBD2 (6 bases). Germline assignment: CDR1 MNHEY and CDR2 SMNVEV (reference sequence). Trimming took 3 bases from V and 0 from J, leaving 9 bases between them. This CDR3 spans 15 amino acids.

The genes are TRBV20-1 and TRBJ2-5, with TRBD2 matching 8 bases. V lost 2 bases, J lost 5 bases, and 10 bases stayed unmatched. Germline CDR1 is DFQATT and CDR2 is SNEGSKA (reference sequence). CDR3 length: 15 residues. DNA for the CDR3: TGCAGTGCTAGAACCCCGGGGGGGCCCACCGAGACCCAGTACTTC. Its translation is CSARTPGGPTETQYF.

This clonotype has only a few counts. The J gene is TRBJ2-7, the V gene TRBV2, with 14 bases matching TRBD2. Germline V gives CDR1 SNHLY, CDR2 FYNNEI. The length of the CDR3 is 16 residues. J gave up 2 bases and V 6 bases, and 6 bases lay outside the gene matches. The CDR3 is CASSRTSGGTTYEQYF. CDR3 sequence (DNA): TGTGCCAGCAGCAGGACTAGCGGGGGGACTACCTACGAGCAGTACTTC. Using reference TRBV2 and TRBJ2-7 for the parts outside the CDR3, the full variable domain is EPEVTQTPSHQVTQMGQEVILRCVPISNHLYFYWYRQILGQKVEFLVSFYNNEISEKSEIFDDQFSVERPDGSNFTLKIRSTKLEDSAMYFCASSRTSGGTTYEQYFGPGTRLTVT.

This clonotype was seen only a few times. This chain links TRBV27 with TRBJ2-3, with no clear D. Germline CDR1 reads MNHEY; CDR2 reads SMNVEV (reference sequence). V was cut by 7 bases and J by 6 bases, with 8 bases left in between. This CDR3 region has 11 residues. The CDR3 region has the DNA TGTGCCAGCACCTACTGGGATACGCAGTATTTT. It is translated as CASTYWDTQYF.

The V gene is TRBV27, the J gene TRBJ2-7, with 11 bases that match TRBD2. The CDR3 runs to 15 residues. The junction had 11 bases not matched to a gene; V was cut back by 5 bases and J by 8 bases. Germline CDR1 MNHEY, CDR2 SMNVEV (reference sequence). In DNA form, the CDR3 reads TGTGCCAGCAGTGAACCTAGCGGGGGGTCCTATAAGCAGTACTTC. As protein: CASSEPSGGSYKQYF.

This clonotype was recorded a few times. The chain recombines TRBV20-1 with TRBJ1-3; 7 bases agree with TRBD1. V dropped 0 bases and J dropped 4; count of bases not matched to a gene: 9. Germline lookup yields CDR1 DFQATT and CDR2 SNEGSKA (reference sequence). The CDR3 is 16 residues long. CDR3 in DNA: TGCAGTGCTAGAGACCGGACAGGACTCCAAGGAAACACCATATATTTT. Translating it yields CSARDRTGLQGNTIYF.

This clonotype has more than one count but fewer than ten. V usage is TRBV3-1 and J usage is TRBJ2-4; TRBD2 agrees at 8 bases. This CDR3 is built from 14 residues. After removal of 1 base from V and 5 bases from J, the junction contained 1 base not matched to a gene. Germline assignment: CDR1 LGHDT and CDR2 YNNKEL (reference sequence). The DNA for the CDR3 is TGTGCCAGCAGCCAAGGGGGACTAGAAAACATTCAGTACTTC. Protein sequence: CASSQGGLENIQYF. The full variable domain, in which reference TRBV3-1 and TRBJ2-4 provide the parts outside the CDR3, is DTAVSQTPKYLVTQMGNDKSIKCEQNLGHDTMYWYKQDSKKFLKIMFSYNNKELIINETVPNRFSPKSPDKAHLNLHINSLELGDSAVYFCASSQGGLENIQYFGAGTRLSVL.

This clonotype appeared a few times. The V gene is TRBV3-1, the J gene TRBJ2-7, with D hard to call. The CDR3 contains 14 residues. Germline loops: CDR1 LGHDT, CDR2 YNNKEL (reference sequence). Trimming cost V 0 bases and J 0 bases, with 6 bases left between them. The CDR3 loop reads CASSQDRFSYEQYF. The CDR3 nucleotides read TGTGCCAGCAGCCAAGACAGGTTCTCCTACGAGCAGTACTTC.

The rearrangement links TRBV12-3 or TRBV12-4 to TRBJ2-5; the match to TRBD1 covers 8 bases. Unmatched junction bases numbered 8, after V lost 6 bases and J lost 2 bases. The CDR3 has 15 amino acids. The CDR3 sequence: CASRKDRAQQETQYF. The DNA for the CDR3 is TGTGCCAGCAGAAAGGACAGGGCCCAACAAGAGACCCAGTACTTC.

This clonotype was counted once. The chain carries TRBV19 and TRBJ2-7, with 8 bases matching TRBD2. V lost 3 bases to trimming and J lost 4 bases; unmatched junction nucleotides: 8. This CDR3 contains 15 residues. The germline V gene encodes CDR1 LNHDA and CDR2 SQIVND (reference sequence). The CDR3 DNA follows: TGTGCCAGTAGTATTTGGACGGGGGGGCGTTACGAGCAGTACTTC. It specifies CASSIWTGGRYEQYF.